This note documents a single T cell receptor beta chain sequence. Its antigen is undetermined. The sample is drawn from a study of radiotherapy plus CTLA-4 blockade in lung cancer. Study outcomes and limitations: In blood, TCR clones derived from the tumor expanded after radiotherapy plus ipilimumab. Best predicting response, reportedly, were early blood T cell clone dynamics, with interferon-beta.

The CDR3 runs 16 residues. CDR1 and CDR2 from the germline V gene are MGHDK and SYGVNS. V lost 4 bases, J lost 4 bases, and 10 bases stayed unmatched. Enrolled patients, whose metastatic non-small-cell lung cancer was chemo-refractory, received focal radiation plus CTLA-4 blockade with ipilimumab. Only in-frame clones appear in the TCRdb table, and some are missing; sequencing was by immunoSEQ multiplex PCR. The table records about 39,000 clones, 75% to 80% of them present only once. The sample in question was peripheral blood, obtained from a patient treated with radiotherapy plus ipilimumab. This receptor was obtained from a human donor with non-small cell lung cancer that progressed on radiotherapy plus ipilimumab. The chain employs TRBV25-1 and TRBJ2-5, with TRBD2 matching 9 bases. The CDR3, as DNA: TGTGCCAGCAGTGTTTCGGCGGGGGGGCCGGGAGAGACCCAGTACTTC. It translates to CASSVSAGGPGETQYF.